Presented here are 21 T cell receptor beta chains from one specimen sequenced in a study of shared clonotypes between healthy human individuals. The method was immunoSEQ multiplex PCR; TCRdb's version includes in-frame clones alone and lacks a portion of them. The data hold 950,000 to 1,100,000 clones, with around 76% observed a single time. The sample taken for sequencing was memory CD4+ T cells sorted from blood. Subset here: CD45RA-negative fraction. The origin of the receptors is a man between 18 and 29 years old in good health.

The chain employs TRBV14 and TRBJ1-2, with 9 bases fitting TRBD1. V dropped 4 bases and J dropped 4; count of bases not matched to a gene: 7. This CDR3 spans 15 amino acids. Germline values: CDR1 SGHDN, CDR2 FVKESK. This chain's CDR3 is CASSPGQGSGYGYTF. In nucleotides, the CDR3 is TGTGCCAGCAGCCCAGGACAGGGGTCGGGCTATGGCTACACCTTC.

The chain employs TRBV28 and TRBJ1-1; possibly TRBD1 for D (6 bases). V was trimmed by 3 bases and J by 4 bases, leaving 21 bases between them. The CDR3 consists of 17 residues. Looked up from germline, CDR1 is MDHEN and CDR2 is SYDVKM. The CDR3 is CASSFTSRGRGRTEAFF. The CDR3 nucleotides read TGTGCCAGCAGTTTTACATCCCGGGGCAGGGGCCGCACTGAAGCTTTCTTT.

V is TRBV19 and J is TRBJ1-6; D call uncertain. This CDR3 has 15 residues. CDR1 is LNHDA and CDR2 is SQIVND in the germline V gene (reference sequence). The ends were cut back, 2 bases at V and 10 bases at J, with 15 bases in the middle. Written as DNA, the CDR3 is TGTGCCAGTAGTATATCAACCAGACGTACCTCACCCCTCCACTTT. Its translation: CASSISTRRTSPLHF. Filled out from reference TRBV19 and TRBJ1-6, the complete variable domain reads DGGITQSPKYLFRKEGQNVTLSCEQNLNHDAMYWYRQDPGQGLRLIYYSQIVNDFQKGDIAEGYSVSREKKESFPLTVTSAQKNPTAFYLCASSISTRRTSPLHFGNGTRLTVT.

This clone was counted a few times. This rearrangement joins TRBV2 to TRBJ1-1; D is ambiguous. The germline V gene has CDR1 SNHLY and CDR2 FYNNEI. The CDR3 extends over 14 amino acids. V was cut by 4 bases and J by 0 bases, with 9 bases left in between. DNA for the CDR3: TGTGCCAGCAGTGTGATCGACATGAACACTGAAGCTTTCTTT. Translated, it gives CASSVIDMNTEAFF.

The CDR3 DNA reads as TGTGCCTGGAGTGAAGCTATTGGGACAGTAACTTCAGCCCAGCATTTT. It codes for CAWSEAIGTVTSAQHF. The chain recombines TRBV30 with TRBJ1-5; TRBD1 agrees at 7 bases. CDR1 GTSNPN and CDR2 SVGIG come from the germline V gene (reference sequence). CDR3 length: 16 residues. Germline trimming cut 1 base from V and 11 bases from J; bases unmatched to any gene: 17.

This clone showed up just a few times. The chain joins TRBV30 to TRBJ1-5; unclear D gene. Germline V lookup: CDR1 GTSNPN, CDR2 SVGIG (reference sequence). V was cut by 0 bases and J by 4 bases, with 10 bases left in between. This CDR3 spans 14 amino acids. CDR3 nucleotide sequence: TGTGCCTGGAGTGTACAAGGGATGAATCAGCCCCAGCATTTT. This sequence encodes CAWSVQGMNQPQHF.

This chain connects TRBV7-9 to TRBJ2-1; D assignment may be TRBD1 or TRBD2 (5 bases each). Germline lookup yields CDR1 SEHNR and CDR2 FQNEAQ (reference sequence). CDR3 length: 16 residues. Trimming stripped 4 bases from V and 3 bases from J, with 16 bases between. This CDR3 is CASSSEGRGSYNEQFF. Here the CDR3 DNA reads TGTGCCAGCAGCTCTGAGGGAAGGGGCAGCTACAATGAGCAGTTCTTC.

The chain has TRBV5-6 and TRBJ2-1; perhaps TRBD2 as D (6 bases). This CDR3 has 15 residues. V was cut by 2 bases and J by 4 bases, with 13 bases left in between. From germline, CDR1 is SGHDT and CDR2 YYEEEE. The CDR3 region has the DNA TGTGCCAGCAGCTTCGGGGACTTTTTGTACAATGAGCAGTTCTTC. Its protein product is CASSFGDFLYNEQFF.

The rearrangement uses TRBV7-9 and TRBJ1-4; weak D call: TRBD1 (5 bases). Trimming removed 1 base at V and 8 bases at J, with 11 bases between. This CDR3 contains 14 residues. CDR1 SEHNR and CDR2 FQNEAQ come from the germline V gene (reference sequence). In DNA, the CDR3 is TGTGCCAGCAGCTTAGGTTCAGGGCGCGAAAAACTGTTTTTT. Amino acids: CASSLGSGREKLFF.

The V call is TRBV5-1, the J call TRBJ2-7; D may be TRBD1 (6 bases). CDR1 SGHRS and CDR2 YFSETQ come from the germline V gene. The CDR3 spans 15 residues. Trimming removed 2 bases from V and 2 bases from J, with 14 bases in between. CDR3 coding DNA: TGCGCCAGCAGCTTAGAGACAGGTGTTACCTACGAGCAGTACTTC. It translates to CASSLETGVTYEQYF. Full variable domain (remainder filled in from reference TRBV5-1 and TRBJ2-7): KAGVTQTPRYLIKTRGQQVTLSCSPISGHRSVSWYQQTPGQGLQFLFEYFSETQRNKGNFPGRFSGRQFSNSRSEMNVSTLELGDSALYLCASSLETGVTYEQYFGPGTRLTVT.

V and J are TRBV10-2 and TRBJ2-5; 10 bases match TRBD1. After removal of 8 bases from V and 5 bases from J, the junction contained 5 bases not matched to a gene. CDR1 is WSHSY, CDR2 SAAADI, per germline. The CDR3 length is 13 residues. CDR3 coding DNA: TGCGCCAGCGGGGGACAGGGGTCGGAGACCCAGTACTTC. This encodes CASGGQGSETQYF.

The V call is TRBV5-1, the J call TRBJ2-5; the match to TRBD1 covers 8 bases. In germline, CDR1 is SGHRS, CDR2 YFSETQ. J was trimmed by 4 bases and V by 0 bases; bases with no gene match: 8. The CDR3 is 16 amino acids. The CDR3 loop is CASSLAPQGAGETQYF. The CDR3 nucleotides read TGCGCCAGCAGCTTGGCCCCCCAGGGGGCGGGAGAGACCCAGTACTTC.

This clone occurred once. The rearrangement uses TRBV4-3 and TRBJ1-2; D is perhaps TRBD1 (5 bases). Germline assignment: CDR1 LGHNA and CDR2 YSLEER. CDR3 length equals 15 residues. The germline V and J ends were trimmed by 1 base and 4 bases, with 13 bases remaining between them. The CDR3 sequence is CASSQAGQTIYGYTF. CDR3 bases: TGCGCCAGCAGCCAAGCGGGGCAGACTATCTATGGCTACACCTTC.

The chain uses TRBV6-6 and TRBJ1-1; D gene uncertain. Germline V gene sequence: CDR1 MNHNY, CDR2 SVGAGI (reference sequence). The CDR3 covers 14 residues. V was pared by 7 bases and J by 2 bases, with 14 bases between. The CDR3 reads CASKAHVVNTEAFF. The CDR3 nucleotides are TGTGCCAGCAAAGCCCACGTTGTAAACACTGAAGCTTTCTTT.

The genes are TRBV5-1 and TRBJ1-4; D possibly corresponds to TRBD1 (6 bases). The V end was cut by 4 bases, the J end by 0 bases, with 13 bases between. This CDR3 spans 16 amino acids. CDR1 and CDR2 from the germline V gene are SGHRS and YFSETQ. CDR3 residues: CASSAAGEATNEKLFF. CDR3 nucleotides: TGCGCCAGCAGCGCCGCAGGGGAAGCAACTAATGAAAAACTGTTTTTT.

The chain recombines TRBV2 with TRBJ2-5; the match to TRBD1 covers 8 bases. Germline V gives CDR1 SNHLY, CDR2 FYNNEI. The ends lost 6 bases at V and 0 bases at J; junction bases unmatched: 15. There are 18 residues in the CDR3. As DNA, the CDR3 is TGTGCCAGCAGCGGATTTTTAGGACAGGGAAGGAACCAAGAGACCCAGTACTTC. It specifies CASSGFLGQGRNQETQYF.

The rearrangement links TRBV6-1 to TRBJ2-1; 7 nucleotides agree with TRBD1. Trimming removed 8 bases from V and 3 bases from J; junction bases left unmatched: 10. Per the germline V gene, CDR1 is MNHNS and CDR2 is SASEGT. CDR3 size: 15 residues. For the CDR3, the DNA is TGTGCCAGCCGAGGCCCCGGACAGGACTACAATGAGCAGTTCTTC. Protein product: CASRGPGQDYNEQFF.

V is TRBV7-2 and J is TRBJ2-5, with 10 nucleotides matching TRBD1. After removal of 4 bases from V and 5 bases from J, the junction contained 7 bases not matched to a gene. This CDR3 spans 15 amino acids. Germline lookup yields CDR1 SGHTA and CDR2 FQGNSA. CDR3 region: CASSSTGGSRETQYF. The CDR3 region has the DNA TGTGCCAGCAGCTCGACAGGGGGCAGTCGGGAGACCCAGTACTTC.

V gene TRBV6-1 combines with J gene TRBJ1-5; unclear D gene. Germline V gives CDR1 MNHNS, CDR2 SASEGT. Deletions cut 2 bases from V and 2 bases from J, with 13 bases between. The CDR3 length is 16 residues. The DNA for the CDR3 is TGTGCCAGCAGTGAAATCTGGGCTGATCGCAATCAGCCCCAGCATTTT. This translates into CASSEIWADRNQPQHF.

With regard to this clone: A junction boundary mismatches the germline segment, possibly from a read error. The same CDR3 is also encoded by other DNA sequences in this sample. The genes are TRBV5-6 and TRBJ2-1; 9 bases map to TRBD1. There are 16 residues in the CDR3. CDR1 SGHDT and CDR2 YYEEEE come from the germline V gene. CDR3 protein: CASSPRTGASYNEQFF. The CDR3 DNA follows: TGTGCTAGCAGCCCCAGGACAGGGGCGAGTTACAATGAGCAGTTCTTC.

The V call is TRBV5-5, the J call TRBJ1-1; a possible D gene is TRBD1 (6 bases). Between the trimmed V and J ends, which lost 7 bases and 5 bases, there was a span of 21 bases. Germline V gene lookup returns CDR1 SGHKS and CDR2 YYEKEE (reference sequence). The CDR3 extends over 15 amino acids. CDR3 loop: CASGRSGGPGTEAFF. The DNA for the CDR3 is TGTGCCAGCGGAAGGAGCGGGGGGCCGGGGACTGAAGCTTTCTTT.